This TCR beta chain emerged from a study of blood T cell repertoires in COVID-19. Study-level information: From the United States, Italy and Spain came samples of acute and convalescent COVID-19. T cells, B-cell-depleted T cells, or PBMCs provided the cDNA or gDNA that served as material.

Per the authors' pipeline: Amplification of reference gene primers provided the estimated nucleated cell counts. This table comes from immunoSEQ multiplex PCR, and its TCRdb copy is limited to in-frame clones, with some not included. V, J and clone size are those of that table, while D and trimming were read from the DNA. The sample includes more than 95,000 clones, 87% of them seen just once. The CDR3 contains 17 residues. J lost 8 bases, V lost 6 bases, and 20 bases had no gene match. Germline V gene lookup returns CDR1 GTSNPN and CDR2 SVGIG (reference sequence). V usage is TRBV30 and J usage is TRBJ1-2, with 11 bases identical to TRBD1. This clonotype originated in a middle-aged man with acute or convalescent COVID-19. Material for sequencing was peripheral blood. The chain's CDR3 is CACPLGGQGAGVRGYTF. CDR3 DNA: TGTGCCTGCCCCTTGGGAGGACAGGGGGCCGGGGTACGCGGCTACACCTTC.